This TCR beta chain was retrieved from a study of T cell responses to AZD1222 COVID-19 vaccine. Study overall: Pooling covered second doses at about 4 or about 12 weeks.

The table came from immunoSEQ multiplex PCR; TCRdb's copy has only in-frame clones and leaves some out. This table has approximately 120,000 clones, approximately 88% appearing once. CDR1 SGHRS and CDR2 YFSETQ come from the germline V gene. This CDR3 contains 15 residues. V lost 10 bases and J lost 5, with 25 bases in between. The sequencing here drew on peripheral blood, taken on day 0 of AZD1222 vaccination. This sequence originates from an adult in good health. The gene calls are TRBV5-1 and TRBJ2-7; the D gene is possibly TRBD1 (5 bases). CDR3 sequence (DNA): TGCGCCTCACCCCCTGCAGGGATCGAAGTCGACGAGCAGTACTTC. It yields the protein CASPPAGIEVDEQYF.